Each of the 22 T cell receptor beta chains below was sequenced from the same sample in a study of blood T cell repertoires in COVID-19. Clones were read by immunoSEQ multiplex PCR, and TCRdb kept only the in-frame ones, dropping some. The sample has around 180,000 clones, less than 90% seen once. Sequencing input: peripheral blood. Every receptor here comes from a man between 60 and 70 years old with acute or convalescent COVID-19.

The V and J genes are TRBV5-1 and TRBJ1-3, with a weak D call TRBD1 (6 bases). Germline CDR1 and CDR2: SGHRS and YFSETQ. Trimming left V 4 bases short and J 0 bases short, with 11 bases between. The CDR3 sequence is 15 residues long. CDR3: CASSDRSSSGNTIYF. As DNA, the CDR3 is TGCGCCAGCAGCGACAGGTCGAGCTCTGGAAACACCATATATTTT.

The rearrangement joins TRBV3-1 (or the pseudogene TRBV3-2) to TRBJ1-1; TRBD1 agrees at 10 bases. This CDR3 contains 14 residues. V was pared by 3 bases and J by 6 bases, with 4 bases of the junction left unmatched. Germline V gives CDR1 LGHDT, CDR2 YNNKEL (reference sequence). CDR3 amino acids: CASSHGQGVPEAFF. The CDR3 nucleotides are TGTGCCAGCAGCCACGGACAGGGGGTTCCTGAAGCTTTCTTT.

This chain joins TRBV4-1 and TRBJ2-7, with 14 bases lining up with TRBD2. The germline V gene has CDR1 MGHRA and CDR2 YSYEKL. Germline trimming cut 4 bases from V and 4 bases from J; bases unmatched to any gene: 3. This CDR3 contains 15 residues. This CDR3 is CASSRLAGGNYEQYF. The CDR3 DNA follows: TGCGCCAGCAGCCGACTAGCGGGAGGGAATTACGAGCAGTACTTC.

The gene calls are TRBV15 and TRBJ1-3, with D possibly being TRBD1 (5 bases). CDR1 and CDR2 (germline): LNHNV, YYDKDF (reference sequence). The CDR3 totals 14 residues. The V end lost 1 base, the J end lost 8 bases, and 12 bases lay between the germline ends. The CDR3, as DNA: TGTGCCACCAGCAGAGGGGGGGAGGTAGACACCATATATTTT. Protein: CATSRGGEVDTIYF.

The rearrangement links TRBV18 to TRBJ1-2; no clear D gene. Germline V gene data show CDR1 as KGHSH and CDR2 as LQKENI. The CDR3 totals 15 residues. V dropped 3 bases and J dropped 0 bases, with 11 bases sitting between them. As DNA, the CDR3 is TGTGCCAGCTCACCTCAGGTCAGCACTAACTATGGCTACACCTTC. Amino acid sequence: CASSPQVSTNYGYTF.

As DNA, the CDR3 is TGTGCCAGCAGCCTTTCAGCGCTACGTAGCACAGATACGCAGTATTTT. Amino acid sequence: CASSLSALRSTDTQYF. The gene calls are TRBV7-9 and TRBJ2-3, with D unresolved. The CDR3 runs 16 residues. Germline CDR1 SEHNR, CDR2 FQNEAQ (reference sequence). V shed 5 bases and J shed 0 bases, with 15 bases lying between them.

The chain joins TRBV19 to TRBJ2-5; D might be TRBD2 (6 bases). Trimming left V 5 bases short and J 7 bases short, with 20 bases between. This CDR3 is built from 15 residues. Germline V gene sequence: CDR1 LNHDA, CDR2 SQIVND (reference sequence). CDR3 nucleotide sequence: TGTGCCAGTAGTTCCCGGGACGTTCGGAGGGGGACCCAGTACTTC. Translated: CASSSRDVRRGTQYF.

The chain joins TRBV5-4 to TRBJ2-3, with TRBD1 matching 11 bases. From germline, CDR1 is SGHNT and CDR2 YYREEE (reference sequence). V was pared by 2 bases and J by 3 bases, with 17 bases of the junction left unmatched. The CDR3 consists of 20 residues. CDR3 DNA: TGTGCCAGCAGCTTACGATGGACAGGGGGCGCAGAAGGTCCTACAGATACGCAGTATTTT. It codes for CASSLRWTGGAEGPTDTQYF. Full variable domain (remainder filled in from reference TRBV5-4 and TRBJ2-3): ETGVTQSPTHLIKTRGQQVTLRCSSQSGHNTVSWYQQALGQGPQFIFQYYREEENGRGNFPPRFSGLQFPNYSSELNVNALELDDSALYLCASSLRWTGGAEGPTDTQYFGPGTRLTVL.

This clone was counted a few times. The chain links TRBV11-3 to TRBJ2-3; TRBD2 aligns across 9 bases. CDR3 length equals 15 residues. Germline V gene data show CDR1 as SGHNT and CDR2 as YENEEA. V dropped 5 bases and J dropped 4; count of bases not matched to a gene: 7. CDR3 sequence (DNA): TGTGCCAGCAGCCCTTTAGCGGGAGTGGCAGATACGCAGTATTTT. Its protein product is CASSPLAGVADTQYF.

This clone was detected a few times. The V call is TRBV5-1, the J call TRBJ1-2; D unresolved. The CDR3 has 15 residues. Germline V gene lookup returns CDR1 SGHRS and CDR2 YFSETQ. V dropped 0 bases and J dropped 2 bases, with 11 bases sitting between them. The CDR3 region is CASSLALSPNYGYTF. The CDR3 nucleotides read TGCGCCAGCAGCTTGGCTCTGTCTCCCAACTATGGCTACACCTTC.

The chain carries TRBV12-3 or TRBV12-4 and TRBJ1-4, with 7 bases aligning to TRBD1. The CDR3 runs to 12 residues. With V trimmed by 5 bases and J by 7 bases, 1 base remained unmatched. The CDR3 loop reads CASSPGGEKLFF. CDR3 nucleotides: TGTGCCAGCAGTCCAGGGGGTGAAAAACTGTTTTTT.

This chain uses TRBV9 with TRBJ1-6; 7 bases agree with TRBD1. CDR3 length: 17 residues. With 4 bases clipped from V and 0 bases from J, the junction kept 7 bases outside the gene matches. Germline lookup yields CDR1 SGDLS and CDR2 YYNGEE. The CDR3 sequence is CASSPSGGSSYNSPLHF. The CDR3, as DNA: TGTGCCAGCAGCCCCTCAGGGGGAAGCTCCTATAATTCACCCCTCCACTTT.

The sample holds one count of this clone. CDR3 DNA sequence: TGTGCCAGCAGCTTAGAACGGGACAGCTCCTACAATGAGCAGTTCTTC. Translating gives CASSLERDSSYNEQFF. The chain has TRBV11-2 and TRBJ2-1; 7 bases align to TRBD1. V shed 0 bases and J 0 bases; nucleotides not matched to a gene: 2. This CDR3 is built from 16 residues. Looked up from germline, CDR1 is SGHAT and CDR2 is FQNNGV.

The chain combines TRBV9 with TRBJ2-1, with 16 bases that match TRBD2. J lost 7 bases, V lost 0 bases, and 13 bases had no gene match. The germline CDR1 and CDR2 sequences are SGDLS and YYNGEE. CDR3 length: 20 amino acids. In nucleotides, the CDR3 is TGTGCCAGCAGCGTAGCTCCGGGACTAGCGGGAGGGGAAAGAGGGAATGAGCAGTTCTTC. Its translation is CASSVAPGLAGGERGNEQFF.

The CDR3 protein is CASGQGANLNQPQHF. The CDR3, as DNA: TGTGCCTCGGGGCAGGGGGCTAATCTGAATCAGCCCCAGCATTTT. The J gene is TRBJ1-5, the V gene TRBV10-3, with 8 bases aligning to TRBD1. J lost 4 bases, V lost 11 bases, and 13 bases had no gene match. There are 15 residues in the CDR3. Germline V gene data show CDR1 as ENHRY and CDR2 as SYGVKD.

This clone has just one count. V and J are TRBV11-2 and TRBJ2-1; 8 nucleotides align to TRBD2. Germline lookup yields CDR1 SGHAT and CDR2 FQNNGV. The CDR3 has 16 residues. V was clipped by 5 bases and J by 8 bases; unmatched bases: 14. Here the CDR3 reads CASSPGGAWVAYEQFF. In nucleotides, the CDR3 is TGTGCCAGCAGCCCGGGGGGGGCGTGGGTAGCTTATGAGCAGTTCTTC.

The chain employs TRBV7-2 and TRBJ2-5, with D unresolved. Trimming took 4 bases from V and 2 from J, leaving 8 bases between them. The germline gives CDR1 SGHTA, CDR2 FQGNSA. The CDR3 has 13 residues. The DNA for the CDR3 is TGTGCCAGCAGCTCGAGGTATCAAGAGACCCAGTACTTC. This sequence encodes CASSSRYQETQYF.

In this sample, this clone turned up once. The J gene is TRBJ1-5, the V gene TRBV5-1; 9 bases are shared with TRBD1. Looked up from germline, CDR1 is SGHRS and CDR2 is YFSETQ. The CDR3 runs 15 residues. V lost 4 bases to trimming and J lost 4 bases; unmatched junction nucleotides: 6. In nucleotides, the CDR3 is TGCGCCAGCAGCCCCGGACAGGGGTGGAATCAGCCCCAGCATTTT. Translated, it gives CASSPGQGWNQPQHF.

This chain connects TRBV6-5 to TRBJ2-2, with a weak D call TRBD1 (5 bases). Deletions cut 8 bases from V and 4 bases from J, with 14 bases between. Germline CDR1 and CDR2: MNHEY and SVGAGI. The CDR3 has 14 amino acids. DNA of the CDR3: TGTGCCAGCCCGGGCCAGGGATTCACCGGGGAGCTGTTTTTT. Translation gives CASPGQGFTGELFF.

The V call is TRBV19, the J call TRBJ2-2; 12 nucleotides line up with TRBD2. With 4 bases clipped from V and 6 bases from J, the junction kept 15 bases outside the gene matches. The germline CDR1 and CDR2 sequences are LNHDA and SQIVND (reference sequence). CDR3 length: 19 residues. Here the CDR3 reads CASSTLTSGRRVKPGELFF. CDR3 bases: TGTGCCAGTAGTACCTTGACTAGCGGGAGAAGGGTGAAACCCGGGGAGCTGTTTTTT. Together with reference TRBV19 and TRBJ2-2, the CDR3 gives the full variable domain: DGGITQSPKYLFRKEGQNVTLSCEQNLNHDAMYWYRQDPGQGLRLIYYSQIVNDFQKGDIAEGYSVSREKKESFPLTVTSAQKNPTAFYLCASSTLTSGRRVKPGELFFGEGSRLTVL.

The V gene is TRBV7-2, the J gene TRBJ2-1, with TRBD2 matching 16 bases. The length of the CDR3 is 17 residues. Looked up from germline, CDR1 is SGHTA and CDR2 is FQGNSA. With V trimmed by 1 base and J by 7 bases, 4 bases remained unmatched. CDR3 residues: CASSLVGTSGRGNEQFF. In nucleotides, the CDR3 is TGTGCCAGCAGCTTAGTAGGGACTAGCGGGAGGGGTAATGAGCAGTTCTTC.

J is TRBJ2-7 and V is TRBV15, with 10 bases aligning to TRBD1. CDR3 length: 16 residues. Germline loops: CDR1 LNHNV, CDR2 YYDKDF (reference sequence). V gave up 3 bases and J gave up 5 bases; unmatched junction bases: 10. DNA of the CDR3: TGTGCCACCAGCAGTTATTGGACAGGGGGACTAAACGAGCAGTACGTC. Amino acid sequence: CATSSYWTGGLNEQYV.